At least ten counts were recorded for the clone carrying this T cell receptor (beta chain). Its antigen is undetermined. Arm-PCR of CDR3 regions and iRepertoire HTBI primers were the basis on which TCR beta libraries were built. In TCRdb, the multiplex PCR reads were re-called with MiXCR into one record per CDR3 protein. Of over 300,000 distinct CDR3 sequences listed, roughly 15% are singletons. There are 13 residues in the CDR3. V shed 2 bases and J shed 2 bases, with 7 bases lying between them. Germline-derived CDR1 and CDR2 are MNHEY and SVGAGI. The data stem from a study of regulatory T cells in long-lasting Graves disease. This sample's time point: newly diagnosed GD, antithyroid drugs for less than 3 months. PBMC RNA served as the TCR library source. All patients originated from an endocrinology department located in Xi'an, China. A roughly 10-milliliter sample of peripheral blood was drawn into EDTA tubes.

Findings and limits, study-wide: TRBV28, TRBJ1-2 and TRBJ2-5 were segments that persistent disease favored. The study found persistent patients shared more public clonotypes (around 2,500) than new patients (approximately 970).

This specimen consisted of peripheral blood mononuclear cells (PBMCs), obtained at new diagnosis, from a patient treated with antithyroid drugs. This sequence originates from a female donor with Graves disease. This sequence joins TRBV6-5 and TRBJ2-7; D possibly corresponds to TRBD2 (5 bases). CDR3 in amino acids: CASSYEGTYEQYF. The CDR3 nucleotides are TGTGCCAGCAGTTACGAGGGAACCTACGAGCAGTACTTC.